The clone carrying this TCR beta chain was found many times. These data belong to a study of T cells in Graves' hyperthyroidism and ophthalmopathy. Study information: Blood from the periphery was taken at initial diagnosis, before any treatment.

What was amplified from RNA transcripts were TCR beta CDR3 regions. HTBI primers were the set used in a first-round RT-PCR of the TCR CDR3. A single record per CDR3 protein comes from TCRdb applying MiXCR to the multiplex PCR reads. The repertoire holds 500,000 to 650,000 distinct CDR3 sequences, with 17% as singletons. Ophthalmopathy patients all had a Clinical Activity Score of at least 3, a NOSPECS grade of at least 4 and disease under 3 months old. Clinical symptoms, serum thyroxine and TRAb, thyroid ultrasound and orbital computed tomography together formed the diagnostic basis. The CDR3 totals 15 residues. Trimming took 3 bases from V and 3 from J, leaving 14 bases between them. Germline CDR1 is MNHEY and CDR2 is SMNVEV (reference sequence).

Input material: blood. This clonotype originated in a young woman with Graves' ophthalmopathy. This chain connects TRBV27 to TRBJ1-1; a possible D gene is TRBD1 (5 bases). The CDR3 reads CASSLGVGEHTEAFF. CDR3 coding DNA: TGTGCCAGCAGTTTGGGGGTGGGGGAGCACACTGAAGCTTTCTTT.